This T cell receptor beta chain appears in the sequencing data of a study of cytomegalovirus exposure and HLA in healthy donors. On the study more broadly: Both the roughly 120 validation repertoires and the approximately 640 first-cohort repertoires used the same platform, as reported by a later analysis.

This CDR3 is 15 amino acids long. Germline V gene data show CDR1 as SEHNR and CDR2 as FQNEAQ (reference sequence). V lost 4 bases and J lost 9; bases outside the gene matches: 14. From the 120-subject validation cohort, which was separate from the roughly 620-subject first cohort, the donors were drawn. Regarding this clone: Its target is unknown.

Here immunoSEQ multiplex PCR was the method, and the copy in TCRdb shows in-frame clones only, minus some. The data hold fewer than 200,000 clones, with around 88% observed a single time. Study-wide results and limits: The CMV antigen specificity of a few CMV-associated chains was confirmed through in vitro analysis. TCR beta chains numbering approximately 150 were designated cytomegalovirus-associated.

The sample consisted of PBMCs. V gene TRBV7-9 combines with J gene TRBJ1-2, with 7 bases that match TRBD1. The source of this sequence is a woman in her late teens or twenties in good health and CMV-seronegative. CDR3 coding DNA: TGTGCCAGCAGCTCAGGGCAGGGGGTATTTTATAGCTACACCTTC. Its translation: CASSSGQGVFYSYTF.